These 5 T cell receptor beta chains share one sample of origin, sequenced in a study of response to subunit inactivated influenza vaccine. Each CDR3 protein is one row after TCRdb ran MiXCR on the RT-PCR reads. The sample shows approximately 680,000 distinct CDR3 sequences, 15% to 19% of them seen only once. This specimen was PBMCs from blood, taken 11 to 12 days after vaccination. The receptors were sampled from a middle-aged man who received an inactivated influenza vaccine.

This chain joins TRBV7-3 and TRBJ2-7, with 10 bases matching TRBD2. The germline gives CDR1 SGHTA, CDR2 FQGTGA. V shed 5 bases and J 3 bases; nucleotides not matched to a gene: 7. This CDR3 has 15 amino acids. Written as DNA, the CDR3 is TGTGCCAGCAGCGTTCTAGCGGGAGTAGGCTACGAGCAGTACTTC. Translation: CASSVLAGVGYEQYF.

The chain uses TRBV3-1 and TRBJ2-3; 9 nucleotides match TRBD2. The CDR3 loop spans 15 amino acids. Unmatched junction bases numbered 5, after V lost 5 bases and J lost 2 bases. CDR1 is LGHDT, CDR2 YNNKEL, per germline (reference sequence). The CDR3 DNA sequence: TGTGCCAGCAGCGAGCGGGGGGAGATCACAGATACGCAGTATTTT. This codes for CASSERGEITDTQYF.

CDR3 sequence: CASSFRWTGGETQYF. CDR3 sequence (DNA): TGTGCCAGCAGTTTTAGATGGACAGGGGGAGAGACCCAGTACTTC. The rearrangement joins TRBV28 to TRBJ2-5; TRBD1 aligns across 10 bases. The trim removed 3 bases at V and 4 bases at J, leaving 5 bases unmatched. The germline CDR1 and CDR2 sequences are MDHEN and SYDVKM. There are 15 residues in the CDR3.

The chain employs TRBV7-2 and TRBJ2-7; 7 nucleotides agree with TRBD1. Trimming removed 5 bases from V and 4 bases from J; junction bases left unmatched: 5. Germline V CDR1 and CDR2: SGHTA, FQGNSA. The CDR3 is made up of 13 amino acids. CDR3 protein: CASSRDSWYEQYF. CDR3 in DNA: TGTGCCAGCAGCCGGGACAGTTGGTACGAGCAGTACTTC.

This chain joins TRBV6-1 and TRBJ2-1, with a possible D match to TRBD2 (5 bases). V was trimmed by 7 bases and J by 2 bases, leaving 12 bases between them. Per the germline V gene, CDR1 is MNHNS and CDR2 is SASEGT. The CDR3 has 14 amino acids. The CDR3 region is CASTRSGTYNEQFF. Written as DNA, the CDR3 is TGTGCCAGCACCCGAAGCGGTACCTACAATGAGCAGTTCTTC.